This TCR beta chain emerged from a study of shared clonotypes between healthy human individuals. The wider study: Each donor had three CD4 naive, three CD4 memory, two CD8 naive and one CD8 memory plate.

Clones were read by immunoSEQ multiplex PCR, and TCRdb kept only the in-frame ones, dropping some. The table has a few million clones, about 94% seen once. About this clone itself: The antigen remains unidentified.

Positively selected for CCR7, the CD45RO-negative cells used as naive CD8 cells excluded terminally differentiated effector memory CD45RA+ cells. Study conclusions and caveats: Generally, naive subsets (rather than memory subsets) showed larger estimated richness.

The sequenced sample was naive CD8+ T cells from PBMCs. This clonotype was obtained from a man aged 18 to 30 in good health. Some clones in this sample may be carry-over from other donors' samples.

The CDR3 loop is CASSGGTASYEQYF. The CDR3 DNA sequence: TGTGCCAGCAGCGGGGGGACAGCCTCCTACGAGCAGTACTTC. The chain employs TRBV7-2 and TRBJ2-7, with D perhaps matching TRBD1 (7 bases). Germline V CDR1 and CDR2: SGHTA, FQGNSA. Between the trimmed V and J ends, which lost 5 bases and 0 bases, there was a span of 11 bases. This CDR3 is 14 amino acids long.